These 4 T cell receptor beta chains share one sample of origin, sequenced in a study of T cell repertoires in cytomegalovirus infection. What these receptors recognize is not known. From the reads, TCRdb called clonotypes with MiXCR, one entry per CDR3 protein. The sample consists of around 900,000 distinct CDR3 sequences, around 30% of them appearing once. The source was cultured CD8+ T cells from PBMCs, collected from culture after CMV antigen stimulation. The receptors derive from a human donor in good health (CMV status not recorded). Some clones in this sample may be carry-over from other donors' samples.

CDR3 region: CASKVERGVTDTQYF. The CDR3, as DNA: TGTGCCAGCAAGGTAGAGCGGGGGGTCACAGATACGCAGTATTTT. This chain links TRBV12-3 or TRBV12-4 with TRBJ2-3, with 9 positions matching TRBD2. V shed 7 bases, J shed 2 bases, and the junction held 7 bases outside the gene matches. CDR3 length: 15 residues.

The chain joins TRBV7-3 to TRBJ2-5; tentative D call: TRBD1 (5 bases). The CDR3 spans 15 residues. Between the trimmed V and J ends, which lost 2 bases and 7 bases, there was a span of 17 bases. Germline CDR1 SGHTA, CDR2 FQGTGA. In DNA form, the CDR3 reads TGTGCCAGCAGCTTAGTAAGGGCCGAGCAGGGGACCCAGTACTTC. It codes for CASSLVRAEQGTQYF. The variable domain in full, with the rest retrieved from reference TRBV7-3 and TRBJ2-5, is GAGVSQTPSNKVTEKGKYVELRCDPISGHTALYWYRQSLGQGPEFLIYFQGTGAADDSGLPNDRFFAVRPEGSVSTLKIQRTERGDSAVYLCASSLVRAEQGTQYFGPGTRLLVL.

The gene calls are TRBV11-2 and TRBJ2-2; either TRBD1 or TRBD2 may fit D (5 bases each). Deletions cut 10 bases from V and 5 bases from J, with 11 bases between. In germline, CDR1 is SGHAT, CDR2 FQNNGV. This CDR3 has 12 residues. The CDR3 nucleotides read TGTGCCACCCCCGGGGCGACCGGGGAGCTGTTTTTT. As protein: CATPGATGELFF. The whole variable domain, remainder taken from reference TRBV11-2 and TRBJ2-2, is EAGVAQSPRYKIIEKRQSVAFWCNPISGHATLYWYQQILGQGPKLLIQFQNNGVVDDSQLPKDRFSAERLKGVDSTLKIQPAKLEDSAVYLCATPGATGELFFGEGSRLTVL.

This chain connects TRBV6-6 to TRBJ1-1; D is unclear. Trimming stripped 6 bases from V and 11 bases from J, with 16 bases between. The germline V gene has CDR1 MNHNY and CDR2 SVGAGI (reference sequence). This CDR3 comprises 12 residues. The CDR3 loop reads CASSNEPFGAFF. DNA for the CDR3: TGTGCCAGCAGCAACGAACCGTTCGGGGCTTTCTTT.